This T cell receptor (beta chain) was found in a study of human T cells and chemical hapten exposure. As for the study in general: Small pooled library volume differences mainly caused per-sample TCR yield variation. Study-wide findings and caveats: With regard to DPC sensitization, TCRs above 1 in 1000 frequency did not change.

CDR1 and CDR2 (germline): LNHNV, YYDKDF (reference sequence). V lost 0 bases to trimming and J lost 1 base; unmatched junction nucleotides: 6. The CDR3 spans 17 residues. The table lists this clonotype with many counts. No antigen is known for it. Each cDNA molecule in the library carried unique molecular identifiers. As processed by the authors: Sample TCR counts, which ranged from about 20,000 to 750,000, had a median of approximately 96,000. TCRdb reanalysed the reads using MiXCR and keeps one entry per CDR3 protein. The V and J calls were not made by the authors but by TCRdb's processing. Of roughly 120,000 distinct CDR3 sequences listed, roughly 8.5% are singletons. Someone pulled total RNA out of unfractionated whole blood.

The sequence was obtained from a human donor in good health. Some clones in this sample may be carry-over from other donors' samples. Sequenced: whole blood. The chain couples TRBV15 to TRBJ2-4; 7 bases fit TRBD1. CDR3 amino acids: CATSRDPQGVAKNIQYF. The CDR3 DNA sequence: TGTGCCACCAGCAGAGATCCTCAGGGGGTGGCCAAAAACATTCAGTACTTC.